This TCR beta chain comes out of a study of blood T cell repertoires in COVID-19. From germline, CDR1 is SGHDT and CDR2 YYEEEE. V was cut by 6 bases and J by 3 bases, with 15 bases left in between. The CDR3 length is 14 residues. The table came from immunoSEQ multiplex PCR; TCRdb's copy has only in-frame clones and leaves some out. This repertoire shows about 210,000 clones, roughly four fifths found once; its top ten account for about 12%. Source material: peripheral blood. The genes are TRBV5-6 and TRBJ1-2; a weak D match, TRBD1 (5 bases). The TCR comes from a woman between 35 and 50 years old with acute or convalescent COVID-19. The CDR3 DNA is TGTGCCAGCACCCCTAGCGCGGGGGACTATGGCTACACCTTC. Translation gives CASTPSAGDYGYTF. Looking up the rest from reference TRBV5-6 and TRBJ1-2 gives the full variable domain: DAGVTQSPTHLIKTRGQQVTLRCSPKSGHDTVSWYQQALGQGPQFIFQYYEEEERQRGNFPDRFSGHQFPNYSSELNVNALLLGDSALYLCASTPSAGDYGYTFGSGTRLTVV.